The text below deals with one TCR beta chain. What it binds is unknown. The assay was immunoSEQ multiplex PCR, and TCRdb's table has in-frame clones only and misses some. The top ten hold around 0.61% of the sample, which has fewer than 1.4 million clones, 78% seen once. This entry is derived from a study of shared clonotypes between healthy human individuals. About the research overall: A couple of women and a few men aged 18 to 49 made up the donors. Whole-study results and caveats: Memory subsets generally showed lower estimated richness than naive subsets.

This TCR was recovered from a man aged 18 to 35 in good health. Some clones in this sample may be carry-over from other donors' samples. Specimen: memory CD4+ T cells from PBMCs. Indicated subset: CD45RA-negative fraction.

The CDR3 coding sequence is TGCGCCAGCAGCTTGTTGGGTGATGGCACAGATACGCAGTATTTT. Amino acid sequence: CASSLLGDGTDTQYF. V gene TRBV5-1 combines with J gene TRBJ2-3; the D is unclear. In germline, CDR1 is SGHRS, CDR2 YFSETQ. The CDR3 totals 15 residues. V gave up 1 base and J gave up 1 base, with 10 bases separating them.